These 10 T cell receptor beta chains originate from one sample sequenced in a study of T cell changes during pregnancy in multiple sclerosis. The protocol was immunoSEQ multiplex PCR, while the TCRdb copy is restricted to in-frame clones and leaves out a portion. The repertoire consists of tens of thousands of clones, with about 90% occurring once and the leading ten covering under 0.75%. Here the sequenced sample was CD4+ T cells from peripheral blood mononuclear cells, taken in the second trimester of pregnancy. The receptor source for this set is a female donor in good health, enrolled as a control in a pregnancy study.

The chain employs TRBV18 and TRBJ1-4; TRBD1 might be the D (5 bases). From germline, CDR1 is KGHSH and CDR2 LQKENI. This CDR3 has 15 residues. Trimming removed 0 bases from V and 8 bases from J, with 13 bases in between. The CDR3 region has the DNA TGTGCCAGCTCACCACCGGGGCGGTCCGCAGAAAAACTGTTTTTT. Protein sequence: CASSPPGRSAEKLFF.

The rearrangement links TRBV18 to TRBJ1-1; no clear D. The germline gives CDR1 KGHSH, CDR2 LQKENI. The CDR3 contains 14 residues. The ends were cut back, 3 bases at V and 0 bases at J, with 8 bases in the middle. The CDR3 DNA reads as TGTGCCAGCTCACCCGGGGAGATGAACACTGAAGCTTTCTTT. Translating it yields CASSPGEMNTEAFF.

This CDR3 is CASSRQGYSYEQYF. Written as DNA, the CDR3 is TGTGCCAGTAGTCGACAGGGCTACTCCTACGAGCAGTACTTC. The chain employs TRBV19 and TRBJ2-7; TRBD1 agrees at 7 bases. Trimming cost V 5 bases and J 0 bases; bases outside gene matches: 4. The CDR3 contains 14 residues. CDR1 and CDR2 (germline): LNHDA, SQIVND (reference sequence).

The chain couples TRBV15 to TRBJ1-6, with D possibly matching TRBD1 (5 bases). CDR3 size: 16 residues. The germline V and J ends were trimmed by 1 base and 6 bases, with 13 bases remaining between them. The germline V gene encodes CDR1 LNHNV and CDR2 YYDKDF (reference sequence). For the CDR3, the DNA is TGTGCCACCAGCAGAGGGACCACAGGATTTAATTCACCCCTCCACTTT. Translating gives CATSRGTTGFNSPLHF.

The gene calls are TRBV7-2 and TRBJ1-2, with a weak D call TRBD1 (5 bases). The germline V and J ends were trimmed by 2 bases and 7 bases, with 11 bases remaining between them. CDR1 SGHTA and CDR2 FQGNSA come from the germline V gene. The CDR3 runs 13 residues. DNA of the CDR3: TGTGCCAGCAGCTTAATGGGGGGGGTTGGCTACACCTTC. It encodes CASSLMGGVGYTF.

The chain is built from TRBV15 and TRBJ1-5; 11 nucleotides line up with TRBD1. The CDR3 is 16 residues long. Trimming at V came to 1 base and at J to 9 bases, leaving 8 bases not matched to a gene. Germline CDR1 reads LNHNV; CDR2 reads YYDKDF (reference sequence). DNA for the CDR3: TGTGCCACCAGCAGAGCCGGGACAGGGGGGGTTTGGCCCCAGCATTTT. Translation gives CATSRAGTGGVWPQHF.

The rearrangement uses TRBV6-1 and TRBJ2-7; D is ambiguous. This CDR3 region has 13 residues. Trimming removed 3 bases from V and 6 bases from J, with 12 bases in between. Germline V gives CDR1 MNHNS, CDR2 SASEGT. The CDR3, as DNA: TGTGCCAGCAGTGAGGTTCCTTTCGGCGAGCAGTACTTC. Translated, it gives CASSEVPFGEQYF.

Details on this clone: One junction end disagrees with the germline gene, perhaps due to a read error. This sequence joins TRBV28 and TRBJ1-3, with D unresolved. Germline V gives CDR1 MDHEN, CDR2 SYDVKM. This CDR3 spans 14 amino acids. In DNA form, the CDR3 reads TGTGCCGGCAGGTGGGGAGGTCTTCTCACCACCATATATTTT. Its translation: CAGRWGGLLTTIYF.

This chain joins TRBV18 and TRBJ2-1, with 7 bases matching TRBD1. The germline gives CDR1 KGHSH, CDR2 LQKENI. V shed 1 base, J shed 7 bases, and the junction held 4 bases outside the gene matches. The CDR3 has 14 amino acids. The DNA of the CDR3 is TGTGCCAGCTCACCACAGGGACAGTGGAATGAGCAGTTCTTC. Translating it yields CASSPQGQWNEQFF.

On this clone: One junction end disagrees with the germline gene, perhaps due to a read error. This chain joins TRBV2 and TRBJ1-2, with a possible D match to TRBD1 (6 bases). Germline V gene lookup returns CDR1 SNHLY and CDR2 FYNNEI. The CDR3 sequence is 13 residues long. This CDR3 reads CASRGGGGYGHTF. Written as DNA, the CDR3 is TGTGCCAGCAGGGGAGGGGGTGGCTATGGCCACACCTTC.